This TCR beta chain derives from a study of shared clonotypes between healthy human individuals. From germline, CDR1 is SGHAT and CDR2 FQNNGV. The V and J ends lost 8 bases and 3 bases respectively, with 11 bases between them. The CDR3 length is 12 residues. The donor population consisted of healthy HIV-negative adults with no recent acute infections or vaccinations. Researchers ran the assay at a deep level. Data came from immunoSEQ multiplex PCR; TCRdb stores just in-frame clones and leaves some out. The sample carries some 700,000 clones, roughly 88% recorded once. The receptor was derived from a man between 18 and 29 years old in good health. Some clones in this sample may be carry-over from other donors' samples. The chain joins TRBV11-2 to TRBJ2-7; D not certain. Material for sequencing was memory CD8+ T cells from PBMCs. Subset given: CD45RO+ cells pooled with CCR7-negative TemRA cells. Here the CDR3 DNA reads TGTGCCAGCCCGGTCCCGGGCTACGAGCAGTACTTC. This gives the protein CASPVPGYEQYF. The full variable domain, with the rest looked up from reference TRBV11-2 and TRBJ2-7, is EAGVAQSPRYKIIEKRQSVAFWCNPISGHATLYWYQQILGQGPKLLIQFQNNGVVDDSQLPKDRFSAERLKGVDSTLKIQPAKLEDSAVYLCASPVPGYEQYFGPGTRLTVT.